This TCR beta chain was sequenced in a study of T cells in Graves' hyperthyroidism and ophthalmopathy. Germline V lookup: CDR1 SGDLS, CDR2 YYNGEE. The CDR3 totals 16 residues. V gave up 3 bases and J gave up 6 bases; unmatched junction bases: 12. The TCR beta CDR3 regions underwent amplification using RNA transcripts as the source. HTBI primers were the set used in a first-round RT-PCR of the TCR CDR3. TCRdb fed the multiplex PCR reads into MiXCR, producing one record per CDR3 protein. Of 500,000 or so distinct CDR3 sequences detected, roughly 17% appear once; the ten largest clones hold around 17%. For ophthalmopathy patients, the Clinical Activity Score was at least 3 and the NOSPECS grade at least 4; duration was under 3 months. Uncontrolled infection, other autoimmune disease, pregnancy or lactation barred patients from enrollment. In making diagnoses, clinical symptoms, serum thyroxine and TRAb, thyroid ultrasound and orbital computed tomography were all used. The PBMCs studied were ones that came from 10 ml fresh peripheral blood.

This clonotype has just a few counts. Sample: blood. This clonotype originated in a woman under 30 with Graves' ophthalmopathy. The rearrangement uses TRBV9 and TRBJ1-2; 9 bases are a match to TRBD1. The CDR3 sequence: CASSGLRRQGDNGYTF. In DNA form, the CDR3 reads TGTGCCAGCAGCGGGTTGCGGAGACAGGGGGACAATGGCTACACCTTC.